This T cell receptor (beta chain) stems from a study of breast tumors, draining lymph nodes, adjacent tissues (dated by TCRdb to about 2016). In the study overall: The study compared TCR beta repertoires across tumor, adjacent nontumor tissue and axillary lymph nodes from breast cancer patients. In human breast cancer, the study set out to evaluate how tumor, surrounding tissue and draining lymph node repertoires relate to one another and whether T cells may move between these sites.

This clonotype came up many times. No antigen is known for it. No qualities accompany the bases; no much larger clone lies one base away. Lymph node samples were obtained from the axillary draining lymph nodes of breast cancer patients. The CDR3 measures 15 amino acids from cysteine to phenylalanine. The entry retains the CDR3 DNA only, 45 bases that are in frame from base 1. CDR1 and CDR2, per the germline V gene, are MDHEN and SYDVKM. The germline V end is reduced by 6 bases and the J end by 7 bases; junction bases left unmatched: 14. TCRdb lists the instrument as Illumina HiSeq 2000. Multiplex PCR amplification was used to build the TCR beta chain libraries. High-throughput sequencing was used to analyze the amplified TCR beta chain products. Starting from the raw public reads, TCRdb applied fastp trimming at Q25, assembled clones with MiXCR and retained in-frame beta chains. Identical CDR3 proteins give one entry, which carries the most common genes and DNA. Recorded for this sample are over 200,000 distinct CDR3 sequences; roughly 32% of them occurred a single time. The biggest ten clones account for about 1.4% of the sample.

Overall study results and their limits: The study presented the conclusion that tumor T cells originate in lymph nodes as consistent with a hypothesis, not as something directly demonstrated. T-cell repertoire diversity in tumors was found to be lower than in lymph nodes but higher than in nontumor tissue, and preferential V and J gene usage was observed. In luminal-like breast cancer, tumor and nontumor tissue repertoires resembled each other significantly more than in basal-like breast cancer. The data were considered consistent with most tumor T cells being derived from the lymph node and subsequently expanding within tumor tissue.

The chain joins TRBV28 to TRBJ2-7; 8 middle bases align to TRBD2. The receptor comes from a female donor with breast cancer. Some clones in this sample may be carry-over from other donors' samples. What was sequenced was axillary lymph node tissue. The CDR3 region: CASSQPLARGGEQYF. Read as DNA, the sequence is TGTGCCAGCAGCCAGCCTCTAGCGCGCGGGGGGGAGCAGTACTTC.